A single TCR beta chain is shown here with its context. Its antigen is undetermined. The sample belongs to a study of T cell responses to AZD1222 COVID-19 vaccine. Sequencing used immunoSEQ multiplex PCR; TCRdb keeps in-frame clones, though not all of them. The table shows about 86,000 clones, with about nine tenths occurring only once. Trimming removed 7 bases at V and 2 bases at J, with 8 bases between. The CDR3 contains 12 residues. The germline V gene encodes CDR1 MDHEN and CDR2 SYDVKM. General study points: Of the AZD1222 recipients, only 5 to 7 were seropositive at baseline.

The sample consisted of peripheral blood, taken 28 days after the second AZD1222 dose. The sequence was collected from an adult who received the AZD1222 COVID-19 vaccine. V gene TRBV28 combines with J gene TRBJ1-2, with no clear D. The CDR3 DNA reads TGTGCCAGCAAGGCTCAAAACTATGGCTACACCTTC. Translating gives CASKAQNYGYTF.